Included here is one T cell receptor (beta chain) sequence, with context. Its target is unknown. The data belong to a study of cytomegalovirus exposure and HLA in healthy donors. Study results and caveats: Researchers catalogued roughly 170 TCR beta chains as cytomegalovirus-associated. Reports indicate that TCR beta sequences accurately predicted the HLA-A and HLA-B alleles of most subjects. It was taken for granted in presence/absence analyses that sequencing depth across donors was roughly uniform.

The study ran its PCR with 60 Vbeta and 13 Jbeta primers. Clones were read by immunoSEQ multiplex PCR, and TCRdb kept only the in-frame ones, dropping some. The table has 190,000 or so clones, about 80% seen once. Germline values: CDR1 SGHTA, CDR2 FQGNSA. V shed 4 bases and J shed 5 bases, with 9 bases lying between them. The CDR3 is made up of 12 amino acids. The receptor was derived from a boy under 18 in good health and CMV-seronegative. V and J are TRBV7-2 and TRBJ2-7; D is possibly TRBD1 (6 bases). Material: PBMCs. CDR3: CASSSGQHEQYF. The CDR3 DNA follows: TGTGCCAGCAGCTCCGGACAGCACGAGCAGTACTTC.